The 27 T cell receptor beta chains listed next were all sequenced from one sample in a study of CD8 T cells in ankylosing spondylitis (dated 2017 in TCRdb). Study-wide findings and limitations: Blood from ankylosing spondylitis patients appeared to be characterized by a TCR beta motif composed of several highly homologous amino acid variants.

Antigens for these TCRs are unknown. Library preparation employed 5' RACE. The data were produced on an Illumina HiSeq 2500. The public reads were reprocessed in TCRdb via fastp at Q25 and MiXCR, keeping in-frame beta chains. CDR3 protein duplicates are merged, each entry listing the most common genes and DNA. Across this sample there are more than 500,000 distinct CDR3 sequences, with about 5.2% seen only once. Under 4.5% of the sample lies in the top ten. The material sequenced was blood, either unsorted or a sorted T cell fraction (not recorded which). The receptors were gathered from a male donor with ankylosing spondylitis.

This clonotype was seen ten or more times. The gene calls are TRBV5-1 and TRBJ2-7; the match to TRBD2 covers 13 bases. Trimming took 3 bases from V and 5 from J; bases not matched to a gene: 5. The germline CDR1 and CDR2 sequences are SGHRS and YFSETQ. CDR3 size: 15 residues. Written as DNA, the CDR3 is TGCGCCAGCAGCTCTGGACTAGCGGGGGTCGACGAGCAGTACTTC. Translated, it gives CASSSGLAGVDEQYF.

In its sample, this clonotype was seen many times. CDR3: CASSESDRLANYGYTF. The CDR3 DNA is TGCGCCAGCAGTGAGTCCGACAGGTTGGCTAACTATGGCTACACCTTC. The V and J genes are TRBV10-2 and TRBJ1-2; possible D gene TRBD1, 6 bases. Germline V CDR1 and CDR2: WSHSY, SAAADI. V was trimmed by 0 bases and J by 0 bases, leaving 11 bases between them. The CDR3 runs 16 residues.

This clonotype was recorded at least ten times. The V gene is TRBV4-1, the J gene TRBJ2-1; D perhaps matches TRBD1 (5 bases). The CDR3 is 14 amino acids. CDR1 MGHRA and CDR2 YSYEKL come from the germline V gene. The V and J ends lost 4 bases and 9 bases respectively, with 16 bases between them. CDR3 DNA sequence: TGCGCCAGCAGCCTAGCAAGGTCAGGGATTGAGCAGTTCTTC. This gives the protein CASSLARSGIEQFF.

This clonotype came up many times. CDR3 in amino acids: CASAPTPTNEKLFF. CDR3 coding DNA: TGCGCCAGCGCTCCCACACCAACTAATGAAAAACTGTTTTTT. The V gene is TRBV5-1, the J gene TRBJ1-4; D uncertain. Per germline, CDR1 SGHRS and CDR2 YFSETQ. This CDR3 contains 14 residues. V lost 7 bases and J lost 0, with 10 bases in between.

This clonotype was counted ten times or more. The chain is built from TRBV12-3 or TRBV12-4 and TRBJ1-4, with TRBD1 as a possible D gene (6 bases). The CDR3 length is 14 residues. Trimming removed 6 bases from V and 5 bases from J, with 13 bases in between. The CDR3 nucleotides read TGTGCCAGCAGCACACAGGGAGGAAATGAAAAACTGTTTTTT. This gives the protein CASSTQGGNEKLFF.

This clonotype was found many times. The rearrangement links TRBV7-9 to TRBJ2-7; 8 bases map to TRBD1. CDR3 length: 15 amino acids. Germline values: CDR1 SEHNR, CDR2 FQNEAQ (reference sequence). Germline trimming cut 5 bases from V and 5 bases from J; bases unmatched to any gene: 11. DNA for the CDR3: TGTGCCAGCAGCCCCCGGACAGGGACGATCCACGAGCAGTACTTC. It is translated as CASSPRTGTIHEQYF.

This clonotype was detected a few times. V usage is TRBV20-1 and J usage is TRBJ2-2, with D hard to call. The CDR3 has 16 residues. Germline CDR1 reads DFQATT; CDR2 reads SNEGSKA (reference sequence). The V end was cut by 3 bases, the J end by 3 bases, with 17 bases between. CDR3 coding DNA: TGCAGTGCTAGGGAAGAGAAGGCCCCCCACACCGGGGAGCTGTTTTTT. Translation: CSAREEKAPHTGELFF.

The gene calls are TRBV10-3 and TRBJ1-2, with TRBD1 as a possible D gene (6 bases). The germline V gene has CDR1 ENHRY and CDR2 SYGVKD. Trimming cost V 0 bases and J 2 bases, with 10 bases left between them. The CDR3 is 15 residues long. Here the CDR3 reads CAISESRDNNYGYTF. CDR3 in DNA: TGTGCCATCAGTGAGTCGAGGGACAACAACTATGGCTACACCTTC.

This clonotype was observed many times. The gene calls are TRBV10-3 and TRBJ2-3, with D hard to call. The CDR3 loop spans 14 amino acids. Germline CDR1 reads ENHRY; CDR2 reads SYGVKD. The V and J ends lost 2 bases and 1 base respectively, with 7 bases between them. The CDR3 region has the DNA TGTGCCATCAGTGAGCCCCTAGGCACAGATACGCAGTATTTT. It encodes CAISEPLGTDTQYF.

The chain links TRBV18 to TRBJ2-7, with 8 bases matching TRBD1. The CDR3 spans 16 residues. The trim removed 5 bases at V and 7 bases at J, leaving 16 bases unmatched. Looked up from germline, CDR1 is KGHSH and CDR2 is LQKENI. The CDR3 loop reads CASSLYGQGTVEEQYF. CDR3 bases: TGTGCCAGCTCATTGTATGGACAGGGAACTGTAGAAGAGCAGTACTTC.

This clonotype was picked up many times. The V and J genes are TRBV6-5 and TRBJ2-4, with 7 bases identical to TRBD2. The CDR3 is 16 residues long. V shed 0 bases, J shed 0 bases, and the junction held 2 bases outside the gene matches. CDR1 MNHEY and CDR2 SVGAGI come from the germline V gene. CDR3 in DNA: TGTGCCAGCAGTTACTCGGGCGGGAGAGCCAAAAACATTCAGTACTTC. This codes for CASSYSGGRAKNIQYF.

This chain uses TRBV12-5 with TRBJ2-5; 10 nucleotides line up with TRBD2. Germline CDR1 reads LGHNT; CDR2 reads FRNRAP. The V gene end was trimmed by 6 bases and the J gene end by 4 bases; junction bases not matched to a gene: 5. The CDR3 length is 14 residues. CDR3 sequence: CASGDPSGGETQYF. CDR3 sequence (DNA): TGTGCTAGTGGGGACCCTAGCGGGGGAGAGACCCAGTACTTC.

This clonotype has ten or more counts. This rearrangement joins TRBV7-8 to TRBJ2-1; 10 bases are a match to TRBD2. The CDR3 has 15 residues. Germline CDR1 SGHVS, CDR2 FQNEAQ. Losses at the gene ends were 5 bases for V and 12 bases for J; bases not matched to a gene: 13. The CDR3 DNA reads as TGTGCCAGCAGCGTGACTAGCGGGCGGGTCGGGGGGCAGTTCTTC. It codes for CASSVTSGRVGGQFF.

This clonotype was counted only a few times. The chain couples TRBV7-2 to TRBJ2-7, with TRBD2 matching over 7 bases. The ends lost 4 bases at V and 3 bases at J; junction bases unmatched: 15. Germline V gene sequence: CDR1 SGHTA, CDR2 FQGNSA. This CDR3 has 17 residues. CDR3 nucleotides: TGTGCCAGCAGCTCCGGGACGGGTGCGGGAGCTCTCTACGAGCAGTACTTC. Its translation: CASSSGTGAGALYEQYF.

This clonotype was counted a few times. The CDR3 protein is CASFRQGRDTEAFF. The CDR3 DNA reads TGTGCCAGCTTTAGACAGGGCAGGGACACTGAAGCTTTCTTT. The chain combines TRBV6-1 with TRBJ1-1; 7 nucleotides match TRBD1. Trimming removed 8 bases from V and 3 bases from J; junction bases left unmatched: 9. This CDR3 region has 14 residues. The germline V gene has CDR1 MNHNS and CDR2 SASEGT.

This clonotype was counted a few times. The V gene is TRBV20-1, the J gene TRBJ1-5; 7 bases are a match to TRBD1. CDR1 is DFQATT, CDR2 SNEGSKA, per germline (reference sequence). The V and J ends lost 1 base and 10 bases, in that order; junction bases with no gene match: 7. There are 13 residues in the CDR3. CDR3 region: CSARGQGLEPQHF. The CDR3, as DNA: TGCAGTGCTAGAGGACAGGGTTTAGAACCCCAGCATTTT.

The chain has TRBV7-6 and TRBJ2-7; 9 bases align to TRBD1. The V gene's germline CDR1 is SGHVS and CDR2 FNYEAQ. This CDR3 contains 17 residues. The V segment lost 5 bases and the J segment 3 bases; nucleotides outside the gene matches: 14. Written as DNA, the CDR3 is TGTGCCAGCAGCAGGGGGGGGACAGGGCCCTCAATCTACGAGCAGTACTTC. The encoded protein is CASSRGGTGPSIYEQYF.

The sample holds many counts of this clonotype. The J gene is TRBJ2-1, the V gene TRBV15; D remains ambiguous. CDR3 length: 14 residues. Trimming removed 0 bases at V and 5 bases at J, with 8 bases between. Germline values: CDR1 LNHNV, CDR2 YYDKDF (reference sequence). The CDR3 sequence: CATSRDKLNNEQFF. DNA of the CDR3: TGTGCCACCAGCAGAGACAAACTGAACAATGAGCAGTTCTTC.

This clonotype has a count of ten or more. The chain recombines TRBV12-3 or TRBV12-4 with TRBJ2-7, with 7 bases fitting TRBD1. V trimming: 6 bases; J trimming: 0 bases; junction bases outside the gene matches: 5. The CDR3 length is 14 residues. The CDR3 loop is CASRRDSRSYEQYF. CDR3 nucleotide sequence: TGTGCCAGCAGGAGGGACAGCCGCTCCTACGAGCAGTACTTC.

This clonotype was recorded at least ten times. The CDR3 region is CASIFLDGWPGELFF. The CDR3 region has the DNA TGTGCCAGCATTTTTCTGGACGGATGGCCCGGGGAGCTGTTTTTT. V is TRBV28 and J is TRBJ2-2; no definite D call. This CDR3 has 15 amino acids. CDR1 MDHEN and CDR2 SYDVKM come from the germline V gene. V lost 7 bases and J 6 bases, leaving 18 bases between the germline ends.

The CDR3 region is CASSARGQGTGELFF. CDR3 nucleotides: TGTGCCAGCAGCGCCAGGGGGCAGGGCACCGGGGAGCTGTTTTTT. The chain carries TRBV9 and TRBJ2-2; the match to TRBD1 covers 8 bases. J gave up 4 bases and V 3 bases, and 5 bases lay outside the gene matches. The CDR3 totals 15 residues. Germline loops: CDR1 SGDLS, CDR2 YYNGEE.

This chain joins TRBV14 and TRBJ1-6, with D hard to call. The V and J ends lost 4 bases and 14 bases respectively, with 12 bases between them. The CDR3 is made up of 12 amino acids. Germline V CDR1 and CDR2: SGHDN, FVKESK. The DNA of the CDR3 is TGTGCCAGCAGCCCTGGAACTATAGCCCTCCACTTT. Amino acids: CASSPGTIALHF.

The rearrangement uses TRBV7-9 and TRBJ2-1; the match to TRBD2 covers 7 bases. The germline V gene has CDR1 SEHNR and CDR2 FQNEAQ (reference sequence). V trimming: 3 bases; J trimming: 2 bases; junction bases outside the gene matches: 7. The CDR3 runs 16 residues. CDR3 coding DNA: TGTGCCAGCAGCTTGTTGGGCGGGGGTCCCTACAATGAGCAGTTCTTC. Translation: CASSLLGGGPYNEQFF.

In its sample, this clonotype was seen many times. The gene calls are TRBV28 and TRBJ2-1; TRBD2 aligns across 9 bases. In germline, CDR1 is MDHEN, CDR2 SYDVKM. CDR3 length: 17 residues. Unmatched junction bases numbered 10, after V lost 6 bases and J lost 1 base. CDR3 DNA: TGTGCCAGCAGCCAACTGGGGGCGGGAGGGTCCTACAATGAGCAGTTCTTC. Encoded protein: CASSQLGAGGSYNEQFF. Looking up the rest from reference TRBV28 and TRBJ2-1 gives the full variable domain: DVKVTQSSRYLVKRTGEKVFLECVQDMDHENMFWYRQDPGLGLRLIYFSYDVKMKEKGDIPEGYSVSREKKERFSLILESASTNQTSMYLCASSQLGAGGSYNEQFFGPGTRLTVL.

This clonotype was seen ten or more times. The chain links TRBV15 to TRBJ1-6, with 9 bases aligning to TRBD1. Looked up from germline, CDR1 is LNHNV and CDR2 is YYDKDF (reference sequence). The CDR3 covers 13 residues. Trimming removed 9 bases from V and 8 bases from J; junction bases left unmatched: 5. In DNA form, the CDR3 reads TGTGCCACTAAGGGACAGGGATATTCACCCCTCCACTTT. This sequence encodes CATKGQGYSPLHF.

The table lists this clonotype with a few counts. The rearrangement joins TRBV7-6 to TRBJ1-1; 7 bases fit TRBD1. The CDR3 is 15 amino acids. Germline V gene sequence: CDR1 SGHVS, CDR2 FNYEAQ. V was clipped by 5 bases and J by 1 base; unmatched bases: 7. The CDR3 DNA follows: TGTGCCAGCAGCCCTCGGACAGGTCCGAACACTGAAGCTTTCTTT. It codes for CASSPRTGPNTEAFF.

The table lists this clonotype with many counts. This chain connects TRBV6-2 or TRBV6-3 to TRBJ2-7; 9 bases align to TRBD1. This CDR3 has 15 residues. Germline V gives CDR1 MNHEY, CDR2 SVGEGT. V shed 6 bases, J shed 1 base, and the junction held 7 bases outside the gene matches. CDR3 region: CASRKTGTGSYEQYF. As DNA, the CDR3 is TGTGCCAGCAGGAAAACCGGGACAGGGTCCTACGAGCAGTACTTC.